These 23 T cell receptor beta chains share one sample of origin, sequenced in a study of T-cell reconstitution after alpha-beta-depleted transplantation in children. The TCRbeta library incorporated unique molecular identifiers. TCRdb re-called the PCR reads through MiXCR, storing one row per CDR3 protein. The top ten hold under 6% of the sample, which has around 800,000 distinct CDR3 sequences, roughly 15% seen once. The source was PBMCs, mostly from graft donor cells, collected 360 days after TCRalphabeta/CD19-depleted stem cell transplant. The receptors were gathered from a male patient between 5 and 17 years old who had a stem cell transplant for acute lymphoblastic leukemia, so the T cells may come from the graft donor.

The chain couples TRBV12-3 or TRBV12-4 to TRBJ1-6; unclear D gene. V lost 2 bases and J 14 bases, leaving 19 bases between the germline ends. CDR3 length: 15 residues. CDR3 amino acids: CASSLYQAPEASLHF. CDR3 in DNA: TGTGCCAGCAGTTTATATCAGGCCCCGGAAGCATCCCTCCACTTT.

The rearrangement joins TRBV5-1 to TRBJ2-3; 7 bases match TRBD2. V lost 5 bases to trimming and J lost 6 bases; unmatched junction nucleotides: 9. The CDR3 is made up of 14 amino acids. CDR1 SGHRS and CDR2 YFSETQ come from the germline V gene. CDR3 in amino acids: CASRAGALEDTQYF. CDR3 in DNA: TGCGCCAGCAGGGCGGGAGCCCTAGAGGATACGCAGTATTTT.

This clonotype was recorded many times. V usage is TRBV7-3 and J usage is TRBJ2-1; D uncertain. This CDR3 spans 13 amino acids. The germline V gene has CDR1 SGHTA and CDR2 FQGTGA. V shed 2 bases and J shed 1 base, with 3 bases lying between them. As DNA, the CDR3 is TGTGCCAGCAGCTTATGGTCCTACAATGAGCAGTTCTTC. Encoded protein: CASSLWSYNEQFF.

This clonotype was recorded many times. The genes are TRBV29-1 and TRBJ1-3; D call uncertain. Trimming pared 5 bases from V and 0 bases from J, leaving 5 bases between. The germline CDR1 and CDR2 sequences are SQVTM and ANQGSEA. This CDR3 has 12 amino acids. The CDR3 protein is CSVPISGNTIYF. CDR3 bases: TGCAGCGTTCCCATCTCTGGAAACACCATATATTTT.

The chain carries TRBV5-1 and TRBJ2-7; D possibly corresponds to TRBD1 (5 bases). The V gene lost 5 bases and the J gene lost 0 bases, with 21 bases spanning the gap. The CDR3 loop spans 17 amino acids. Looked up from germline, CDR1 is SGHRS and CDR2 is YFSETQ. The CDR3 DNA is TGCGCCAGCAGGCGGAGCACAGGCACAATGAACTCCTACGAGCAGTACTTC. Protein: CASRRSTGTMNSYEQYF.

The sample holds a few counts of this clonotype. The chain uses TRBV3-1 and TRBJ2-1; D might be TRBD1 (6 bases). The germline V gene has CDR1 LGHDT and CDR2 YNNKEL (reference sequence). Trimming cost V 1 base and J 7 bases, with 17 bases left between them. The CDR3 consists of 16 residues. The CDR3 loop is CASSQVRGHLANEQFF. CDR3 nucleotides: TGTGCCAGCAGCCAAGTCAGGGGTCATCTCGCGAATGAGCAGTTCTTC.

The chain has TRBV4-1 and TRBJ2-7; D not resolved. V was shortened by 1 base and J by 0 bases, with 13 bases between the two germline ends. CDR1 and CDR2 (germline): MGHRA, YSYEKL. The CDR3 runs to 16 residues. CDR3 residues: CASSQAPGKSSYEQYF. CDR3 bases: TGCGCCAGCAGCCAAGCCCCCGGAAAGTCCTCCTACGAGCAGTACTTC.

The chain employs TRBV19 and TRBJ2-7; D gene ambiguous. This CDR3 has 13 residues. CDR1 is LNHDA, CDR2 SQIVND, per germline (reference sequence). Trimming took off 4 bases at V and 8 bases at J, with 15 bases between the two ends. The CDR3: CASSNQWLGQQYF. In nucleotides, the CDR3 is TGTGCCAGTAGTAATCAATGGCTAGGCCAGCAGTACTTC.

The V call is TRBV11-3, the J call TRBJ2-1; TRBD1 is a possible D gene (5 bases). With 0 bases removed from V and 0 bases from J, the gap between germline ends came to 9 bases. This CDR3 spans 16 amino acids. Germline V CDR1 and CDR2: SGHNT, YENEEA. The CDR3 is CASSLDSRASYNEQFF. CDR3 coding DNA: TGTGCCAGCAGCTTAGATAGCAGGGCCTCCTACAATGAGCAGTTCTTC.

This clonotype was detected a few times. The chain joins TRBV7-6 to TRBJ2-3, with TRBD1 identical over 8 bases. Germline V gene data show CDR1 as SGHVS and CDR2 as FNYEAQ. The CDR3 runs 17 residues. V was clipped by 5 bases and J by 0 bases; unmatched bases: 10. The chain's CDR3 is CASSPRTGGLSTDTQYF. In DNA, the CDR3 is TGTGCCAGCAGCCCTCGAACAGGGGGTCTTAGCACAGATACGCAGTATTTT.

This clonotype was seen many times. The rearrangement uses TRBV28 and TRBJ1-5; D not resolved. Looked up from germline, CDR1 is MDHEN and CDR2 is SYDVKM. CDR3 length: 16 amino acids. V lost 5 bases and J 5 bases, leaving 19 bases between the germline ends. In nucleotides, the CDR3 is TGTGCCAGCAGTCTACCGGTGGGGAGCCCCCATCAGCCCCAGCATTTT. It encodes CASSLPVGSPHQPQHF.

This clonotype was detected only a few times. The chain joins TRBV7-9 to TRBJ2-5; D ambiguous. The CDR3 sequence is 12 residues long. The V and J ends lost 6 bases and 2 bases respectively, with 7 bases between them. Germline CDR1 reads SEHNR; CDR2 reads FQNEAQ (reference sequence). CDR3 DNA sequence: TGTGCCAGCAGGGCAATACAAGAGACCCAGTACTTC. This sequence encodes CASRAIQETQYF.

This clonotype was recorded a few times. The V and J genes are TRBV9 and TRBJ2-4, with 10 nucleotides matching TRBD1. This CDR3 has 15 amino acids. V shed 3 bases, J shed 8 bases, and the junction held 8 bases outside the gene matches. In germline, CDR1 is SGDLS, CDR2 YYNGEE. CDR3 bases: TGTGCCAGCAGCGCTGGGACAGGGGTGGTGGACATTCAGTACTTC. Protein sequence: CASSAGTGVVDIQYF.

This chain joins TRBV21-1 and TRBJ2-4; TRBD1, the table's D call, lacks a check against the DNA. TRBV21-1 corresponds to a pseudogene. The CDR3 covers 19 residues. The CDR3 sequence is CASSNLAQRGVLAKNIQYF. The CDR3, as DNA: TGTGCCAGCAGCAACTTAGCACAGCGGGGCGTTTTAGCCAAAAACATTCAGTACTTC.

This clonotype was detected a few times. The rearrangement joins TRBV5-1 to TRBJ2-5, with 8 positions matching TRBD1. The V segment lost 5 bases and the J segment 5 bases; nucleotides outside the gene matches: 11. The CDR3 is 15 amino acids. The germline CDR1 and CDR2 sequences are SGHRS and YFSETQ. The CDR3 spells CASSRDRGMGETQYF. The DNA for the CDR3 is TGCGCCAGCAGTCGAGACAGGGGTATGGGGGAGACCCAGTACTTC.

This clonotype was observed at least ten times. The chain combines TRBV12-3 or TRBV12-4 with TRBJ2-1, with D unresolved. The CDR3 has 13 amino acids. V was clipped by 5 bases and J by 3 bases, with 8 bases between them. The DNA for the CDR3 is TGTGCCAGCAGTGCTTTCGACTACAATGAGCAGTTCTTC. It yields the protein CASSAFDYNEQFF.

This clonotype was counted ten times or more. J is TRBJ1-2 and V is TRBV29-1, with 9 positions matching TRBD1. The CDR3 totals 11 residues. V lost 5 bases and J lost 6; bases outside the gene matches: 1. Germline CDR1 and CDR2: SQVTM and ANQGSEA. Written as DNA, the CDR3 is TGCAGCGTTTGGACAGGGGATGGCTACACCTTC. Translation gives CSVWTGDGYTF.

This sequence joins TRBV5-1 and TRBJ2-1; the match to TRBD2 covers 10 bases. Germline CDR1 is SGHRS and CDR2 is YFSETQ. CDR3 length equals 17 residues. The ends lost 3 bases at V and 2 bases at J; junction bases unmatched: 8. CDR3 bases: TGCGCCAGCAGCTCCCCGGGACTAGCGAATACCTACAATGAGCAGTTCTTC. This codes for CASSSPGLANTYNEQFF.

This chain joins TRBV7-2 and TRBJ2-5; TRBD1 is a possible D gene (6 bases). Looked up from germline, CDR1 is SGHTA and CDR2 is FQGNSA. V lost 4 bases, J lost 7 bases, and 25 bases lay in between. The CDR3 length is 17 residues. This CDR3 reads CASSWTGLTGITGTQYF. The CDR3 bases are TGTGCCAGCAGCTGGACCGGGTTGACAGGCATAACAGGGACCCAGTACTTC.

This clonotype turned up a few times. The rearrangement links TRBV30 to TRBJ2-7; 7 bases agree with TRBD1. J lost 2 bases, V lost 5 bases, and 6 bases had no gene match. The germline CDR1 and CDR2 sequences are GTSNPN and SVGIG (reference sequence). CDR3 length: 13 residues. CDR3 in DNA: TGTGCCTGGGCAACCGGACAGGCCTACGAGCAGTACTTC. This encodes CAWATGQAYEQYF.

V usage is TRBV19 and J usage is TRBJ2-1; D is undetermined. Trimming left V 7 bases short and J 1 base short, with 11 bases between. This CDR3 region has 14 residues. Germline CDR1 is LNHDA and CDR2 is SQIVND (reference sequence). CDR3 in DNA: TGTGCCAGTAAGACGGAGCCTTCCTACAATGAGCAGTTCTTC. It is translated as CASKTEPSYNEQFF.

There are a few counts of this clonotype. The rearrangement joins TRBV7-8 to TRBJ2-1; the D is unclear. Germline V gene lookup returns CDR1 SGHVS and CDR2 FQNEAQ. This CDR3 has 12 residues. V was shortened by 5 bases and J by 8 bases, with 10 bases between the two germline ends. The CDR3 region has the DNA TGTGCCAGCAGCCTACTGTATGATGAGCAGTTCTTC. Its translation is CASSLLYDEQFF. Full variable domain (rest looked up from reference TRBV7-8 and TRBJ2-1): GAGVSQSPRYKVAKRGQDVALRCDPISGHVSLFWYQQALGQGPEFLTYFQNEAQLDKSGLPSDRFFAERPEGSVSTLKIQRTQQEDSAVYLCASSLLYDEQFFGPGTRLTVL.

There are a few counts of this clonotype. The J gene is TRBJ2-2, the V gene TRBV21-1. TRBV21-1 is deemed a pseudogene. The CDR3 is made up of 14 amino acids. The CDR3 spells CASSKGYHTGELFF. As DNA, the CDR3 is TGTGCCAGCAGCAAAGGCTACCACACCGGGGAGCTGTTTTTT.